This T cell receptor (beta chain) was retrieved from a study of blood T cell repertoires in COVID-19. Overall study context: Samples taken during acute and convalescent COVID-19 were collected in the United States, Italy and Spain. T cells, B-cell-depleted T cells, or PBMCs provided the cDNA or gDNA that served as material.

This CDR3 region has 13 residues. The V gene lost 3 bases and the J gene lost 7 bases, with 10 bases spanning the gap. The germline CDR1 and CDR2 sequences are SGHTA and FQGNSA. A Seattle source enrolled patients during active infection and followed them longitudinally. This clone appeared once. The data were produced by immunoSEQ multiplex PCR, yet TCRdb's version contains in-frame clones alone and is incomplete. The sample lists roughly 160,000 clones, around 87% occurring once. This receptor was identified in a man in his 60s with COVID-19, enrolled during active disease. The specimen was peripheral blood. The rearrangement uses TRBV7-2 and TRBJ2-1; D might be TRBD1 (6 bases). CDR3 DNA: TGTGCCAGCAGCTTGGGGGCAGTTAATGAGCAGTTCTTC. This sequence encodes CASSLGAVNEQFF.